This passage covers 18 T cell receptor beta chains from one sample sequenced in a study of T cell responses to AZD1222 COVID-19 vaccine (dated by TCRdb to 2020 to 2022). The time point label corresponds to: about 28 days (+/-7) after the second vaccine dose. According to the study, the label for this sample's treatment or condition signals: meningococcal conjugate vaccine given as trial control. Library preparation was by the immunoSEQ multiplex PCR assay. Here the immuneACCESS table is served through TCRdb, limited to in-frame sequences with V and J called. Missing clones are a known gap in these copies; in checked studies unresolved V genes cover under half, and the rest lacks a known reason. Within this sample are just under 150,000 clones, with approximately 88% of them counted one time only. In total, the top ten clones hold about 5% of the sample. The sequencing used peripheral blood, collected 28 days after the second dose of the MenACWY control vaccine. All receptors derive from an adult who received the MenACWY meningococcal vaccine as a control.

The genes are TRBV5-1 and TRBJ2-3; 10 bases fit TRBD1. The V segment lost 4 bases and the J segment 2 bases; nucleotides outside the gene matches: 4. CDR1 is SGHRS, CDR2 YFSETQ, per germline. The CDR3 length is 15 residues. The CDR3 is CASSGGTGDTDTQYF. As DNA, the CDR3 is TGCGCCAGCAGCGGGGGGACAGGGGACACAGATACGCAGTATTTT.

The chain combines TRBV3-1 (or the pseudogene TRBV3-2) with TRBJ1-1; 7 bases agree with TRBD1. Germline loops: CDR1 LGHDT, CDR2 YNNKEL (reference sequence). J lost 1 base, V lost 2 bases, and 10 bases had no gene match. CDR3 length: 17 residues. CDR3 bases: TGTGCCAGCAGCCAAATCACGCCGGGACAGAAGAACACTGAAGCTTTCTTT. The encoded protein is CASSQITPGQKNTEAFF.

The J gene is TRBJ1-2, the V gene TRBV12-3 or TRBV12-4; unclear D gene. Trimming pared 4 bases from V and 7 bases from J, leaving 10 bases between. This CDR3 has 12 residues. CDR3: CASSSRLSGYTF. In nucleotides, the CDR3 is TGTGCCAGCAGTTCCCGCCTGAGTGGCTACACCTTC.

This rearrangement joins TRBV3-1 (or the pseudogene TRBV3-2) to TRBJ2-5; 7 nucleotides agree with TRBD1. Germline loops: CDR1 LGHDT, CDR2 YNNKEL (reference sequence). The CDR3 contains 18 residues. The V segment lost 4 bases and the J segment 1 base; nucleotides outside the gene matches: 15. CDR3 region: CASSPWQGVSSIQETQYF. The CDR3 DNA reads as TGTGCCAGCAGCCCTTGGCAGGGGGTATCGAGCATCCAAGAGACCCAGTACTTC.

The V call is TRBV19, the J call TRBJ1-5; 10 bases are a match to TRBD1. V shed 9 bases, J shed 4 bases, and the junction held 6 bases outside the gene matches. Germline values: CDR1 LNHDA, CDR2 SQIVND (reference sequence). CDR3 length: 14 residues. The CDR3 spells CASKPGQGNQPQHF. The CDR3 nucleotides are TGTGCCAGCAAGCCGGGACAGGGGAATCAGCCCCAGCATTTT.

The CDR3 loop reads CAIRQRDSISYEQYF. The CDR3 coding sequence is TGTGCCATCAGACAGAGGGACTCTATTTCCTACGAGCAGTACTTC. This chain uses TRBV10-3 with TRBJ2-7; a possible D gene is TRBD2 (6 bases). CDR3 length equals 15 residues. The V end lost 6 bases, the J end lost 1 base, and 16 bases lay between the germline ends. CDR1 ENHRY and CDR2 SYGVKD come from the germline V gene.

The genes are TRBV9 and TRBJ2-3; maybe TRBD1 (5 bases). This CDR3 spans 14 amino acids. Trimming took off 0 bases at V and 3 bases at J, with 8 bases between the two ends. The V gene's germline CDR1 is SGDLS and CDR2 YYNGEE. The CDR3 nucleotides are TGTGCCAGCAGCGTAGTTCCAGGGACAGATACGCAGTATTTT. It codes for CASSVVPGTDTQYF. The full variable domain, its missing parts supplied by reference TRBV9 and TRBJ2-3, is DSGVTQTPKHLITATGQRVTLRCSPRSGDLSVYWYQQSLDQGLQFLIQYYNGEERAKGNILERFSAQQFPDLHSELNLSSLELGDSALYFCASSVVPGTDTQYFGPGTRLTVL.

The rearrangement uses TRBV18 and TRBJ1-1; possibly TRBD1 for D (6 bases). V was cut by 3 bases and J by 5 bases, with 13 bases left in between. Germline CDR1 reads KGHSH; CDR2 reads LQKENI. This CDR3 is built from 14 residues. The CDR3 sequence is CASSPQGSGTEAFF. CDR3 in DNA: TGTGCCAGCTCACCGCAGGGGAGTGGTACTGAAGCTTTCTTT.

CDR3 bases: TGTGCCAGCCAGCTTATCAGGGGCTCCTACGAGCAGTACTTC. Protein sequence: CASQLIRGSYEQYF. The V and J genes are TRBV2 and TRBJ2-7; perhaps TRBD1 as D (6 bases). Germline-derived CDR1 and CDR2 are SNHLY and FYNNEI. The ends were cut back, 8 bases at V and 0 bases at J, with 14 bases in the middle. The CDR3 has 14 residues.

The gene calls are TRBV7-2 and TRBJ2-7, with 9 bases identical to TRBD2. Germline lookup yields CDR1 SGHTA and CDR2 FQGNSA. J gave up 3 bases and V 3 bases, and 3 bases lay outside the gene matches. This CDR3 is built from 14 residues. CDR3 protein: CASSFRRGGYEQYF. The CDR3 nucleotides are TGTGCCAGCAGCTTTAGGCGGGGGGGCTACGAGCAGTACTTC.

This chain links TRBV28 with TRBJ1-5; possible D gene TRBD1, 6 bases. Between the trimmed V and J ends, which lost 3 bases and 2 bases, there was a span of 11 bases. CDR3 length: 15 residues. Per germline, CDR1 MDHEN and CDR2 SYDVKM. The CDR3 sequence is CASSLWGAGNQPQHF. The DNA of the CDR3 is TGTGCCAGCAGTTTGTGGGGGGCTGGCAATCAGCCCCAGCATTTT.

This chain links TRBV2 with TRBJ2-1, with unresolved D. In germline, CDR1 is SNHLY, CDR2 FYNNEI. V was trimmed by 2 bases and J by 7 bases, leaving 18 bases between them. This CDR3 has 16 amino acids. CDR3 residues: CASSEPGILRLNEQFF. For the CDR3, the DNA is TGTGCCAGCAGTGAACCCGGCATCCTTCGTTTGAATGAGCAGTTCTTC.

The rearrangement links TRBV2 to TRBJ2-7; D remains unclear. Germline CDR1 is SNHLY and CDR2 is FYNNEI. V shed 1 base and J shed 3 bases, with 10 bases lying between them. The CDR3 has 14 residues. CDR3 loop: CASSEGQAVYEQYF. CDR3 nucleotides: TGTGCCAGCAGTGAAGGGCAGGCGGTCTACGAGCAGTACTTC.

The chain uses TRBV7-2 and TRBJ1-2, with TRBD1 identical over 9 bases. The CDR3 consists of 14 residues. The V and J ends lost 5 bases and 3 bases, in that order; junction bases with no gene match: 4. Germline V lookup: CDR1 SGHTA, CDR2 FQGNSA. CDR3 DNA sequence: TGTGCCAGCAGCCCCCGGGACAGGGACTATGGCTACACCTTC. This codes for CASSPRDRDYGYTF.

The rearrangement links TRBV6-5 to TRBJ1-4, with D unresolved. The CDR3 has 15 residues. Germline CDR1 reads MNHEY; CDR2 reads SVGAGI. V lost 6 bases to trimming and J lost 7 bases, with 18 bases between them. CDR3 nucleotides: TGTGCCAGCAGGAGAACAGAGCTCAGCGGTGAAAAACTGTTTTTT. The encoded protein is CASRRTELSGEKLFF.

This clone was seen a handful of times. This chain joins TRBV2 and TRBJ2-1, with TRBD1 identical over 10 bases. This CDR3 has 13 amino acids. V lost 6 bases, J lost 10 bases, and 6 bases stayed unmatched. Germline lookup yields CDR1 SNHLY and CDR2 FYNNEI. The DNA of the CDR3 is TGTGCCAGCAGAGCGGGACAGGGGATGGAGCAGTTCTTC. Protein: CASRAGQGMEQFF.

The chain carries TRBV6-6 and TRBJ1-1; D uncertain. Germline assignment: CDR1 MNHNY and CDR2 SVGAGI (reference sequence). CDR3 size: 12 residues. V lost 2 bases and J 6 bases, leaving 7 bases between the germline ends. CDR3 bases: TGTGCCAGCAGTTACGCGGACCCTGAAGCTTTCTTT. Its translation: CASSYADPEAFF.

V usage is TRBV6-5 and J usage is TRBJ2-3; no clear D gene. From germline, CDR1 is MNHEY and CDR2 SVGAGI. Trimming removed 2 bases at V and 8 bases at J, with 11 bases between. The CDR3 has 13 residues. The CDR3 spells CASSYTARSTQYF. As DNA, the CDR3 is TGTGCCAGCAGTTACACAGCTAGAAGTACGCAGTATTTT.